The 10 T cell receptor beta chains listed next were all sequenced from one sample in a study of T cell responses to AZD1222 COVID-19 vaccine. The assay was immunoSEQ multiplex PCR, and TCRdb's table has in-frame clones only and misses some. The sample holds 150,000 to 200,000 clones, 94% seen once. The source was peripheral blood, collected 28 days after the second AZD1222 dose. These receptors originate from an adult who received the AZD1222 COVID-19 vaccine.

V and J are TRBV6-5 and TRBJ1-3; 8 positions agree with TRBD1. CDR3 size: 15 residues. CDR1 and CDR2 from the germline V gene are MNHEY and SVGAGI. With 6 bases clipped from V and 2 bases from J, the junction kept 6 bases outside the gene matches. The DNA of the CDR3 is TGTGCCAGCAGCACAGGGGGTCCCGCTGGAAACACCATATATTTT. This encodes CASSTGGPAGNTIYF.

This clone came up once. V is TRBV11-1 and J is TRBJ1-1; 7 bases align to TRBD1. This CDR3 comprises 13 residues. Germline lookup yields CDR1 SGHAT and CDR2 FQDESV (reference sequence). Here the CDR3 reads CAVSGDRRTEAFF. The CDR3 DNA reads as TGTGCTGTTTCCGGGGACAGACGGACTGAAGCTTTCTTT.

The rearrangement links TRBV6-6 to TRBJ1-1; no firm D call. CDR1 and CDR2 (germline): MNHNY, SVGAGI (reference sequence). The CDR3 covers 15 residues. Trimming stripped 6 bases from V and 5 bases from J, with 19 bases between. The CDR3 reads CASRTPAVARTEAFF. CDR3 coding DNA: TGTGCCAGCAGAACGCCCGCTGTAGCGAGGACTGAAGCTTTCTTT.

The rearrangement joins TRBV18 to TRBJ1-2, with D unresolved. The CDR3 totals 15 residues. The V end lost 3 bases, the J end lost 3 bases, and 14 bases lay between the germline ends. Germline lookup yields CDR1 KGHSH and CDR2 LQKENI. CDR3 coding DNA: TGTGCCAGCTCACCCCTCCTTGGAGGCGACTATGGCTACACCTTC. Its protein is CASSPLLGGDYGYTF.

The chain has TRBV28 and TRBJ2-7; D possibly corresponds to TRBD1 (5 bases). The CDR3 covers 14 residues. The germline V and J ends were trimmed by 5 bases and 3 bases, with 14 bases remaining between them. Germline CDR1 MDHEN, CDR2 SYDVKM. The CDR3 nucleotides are TGTGCCAGCAGTACACCCGGACAATACTACGAGCAGTACTTC. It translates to CASSTPGQYYEQYF.

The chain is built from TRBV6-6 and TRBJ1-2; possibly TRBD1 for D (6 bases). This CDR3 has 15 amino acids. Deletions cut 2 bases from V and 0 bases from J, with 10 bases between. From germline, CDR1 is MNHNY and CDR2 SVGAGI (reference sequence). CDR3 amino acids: CASSYDRKANYGYTF. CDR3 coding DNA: TGTGCCAGCAGTTACGACAGGAAAGCTAACTATGGCTACACCTTC.

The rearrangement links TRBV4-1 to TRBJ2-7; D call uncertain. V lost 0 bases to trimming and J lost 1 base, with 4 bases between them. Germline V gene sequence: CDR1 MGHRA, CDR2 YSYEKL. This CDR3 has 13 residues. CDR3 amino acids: CASSQEISYEQYF. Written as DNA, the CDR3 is TGCGCCAGCAGCCAAGAGATTTCCTACGAGCAGTACTTC.

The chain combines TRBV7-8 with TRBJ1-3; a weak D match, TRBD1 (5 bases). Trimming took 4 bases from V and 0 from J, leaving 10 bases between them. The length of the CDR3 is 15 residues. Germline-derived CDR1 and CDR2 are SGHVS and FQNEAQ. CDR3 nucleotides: TGTGCCAGCAGCTATACGACAGCCTCTGGAAACACCATATATTTT. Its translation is CASSYTTASGNTIYF.

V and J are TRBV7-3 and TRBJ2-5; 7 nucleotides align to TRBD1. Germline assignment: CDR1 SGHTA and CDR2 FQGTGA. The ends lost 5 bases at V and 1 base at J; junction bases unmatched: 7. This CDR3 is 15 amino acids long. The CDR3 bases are TGTGCCAGCAGCCCCCAGGGACAGTCCCAAGAGACCCAGTACTTC. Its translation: CASSPQGQSQETQYF.

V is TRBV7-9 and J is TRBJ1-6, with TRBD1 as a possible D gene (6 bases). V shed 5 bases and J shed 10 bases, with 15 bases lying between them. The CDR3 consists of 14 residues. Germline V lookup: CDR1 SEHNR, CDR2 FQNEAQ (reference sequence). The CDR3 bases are TGTGCCAGCAGCATACAAACAGGGTACTCACCCCTCCACTTT. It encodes CASSIQTGYSPLHF.